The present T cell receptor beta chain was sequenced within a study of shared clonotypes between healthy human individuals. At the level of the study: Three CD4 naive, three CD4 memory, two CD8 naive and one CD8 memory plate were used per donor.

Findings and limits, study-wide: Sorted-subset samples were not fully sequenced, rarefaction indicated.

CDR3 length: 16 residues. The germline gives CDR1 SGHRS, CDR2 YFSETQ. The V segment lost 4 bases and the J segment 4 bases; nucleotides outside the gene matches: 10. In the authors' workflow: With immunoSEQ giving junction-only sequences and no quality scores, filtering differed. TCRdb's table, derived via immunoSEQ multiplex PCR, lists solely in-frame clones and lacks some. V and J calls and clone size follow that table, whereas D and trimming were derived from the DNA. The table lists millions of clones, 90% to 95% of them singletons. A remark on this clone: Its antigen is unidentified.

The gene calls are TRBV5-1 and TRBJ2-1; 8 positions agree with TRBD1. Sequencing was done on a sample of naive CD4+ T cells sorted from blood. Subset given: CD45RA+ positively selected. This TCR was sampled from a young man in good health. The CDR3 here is CASSLTPTGEYNEQFF. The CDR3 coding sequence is TGCGCCAGCAGCCTTACCCCGACAGGGGAATACAATGAGCAGTTCTTC.